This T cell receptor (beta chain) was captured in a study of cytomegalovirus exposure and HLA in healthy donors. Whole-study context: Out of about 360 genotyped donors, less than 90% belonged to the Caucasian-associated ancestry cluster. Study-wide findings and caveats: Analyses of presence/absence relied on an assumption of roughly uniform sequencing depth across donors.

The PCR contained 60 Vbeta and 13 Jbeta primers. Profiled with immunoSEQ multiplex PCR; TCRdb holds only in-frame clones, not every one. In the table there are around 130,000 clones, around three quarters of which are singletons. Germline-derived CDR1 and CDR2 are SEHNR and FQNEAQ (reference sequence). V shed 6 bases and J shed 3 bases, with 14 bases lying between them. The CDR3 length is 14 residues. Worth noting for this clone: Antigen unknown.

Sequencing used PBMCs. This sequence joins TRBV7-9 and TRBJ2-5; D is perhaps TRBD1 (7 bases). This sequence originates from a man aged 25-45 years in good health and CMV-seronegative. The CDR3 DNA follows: TGTGCCAGCAGTACAGGGGACTCAAAAGAGACCCAGTACTTC. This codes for CASSTGDSKETQYF.